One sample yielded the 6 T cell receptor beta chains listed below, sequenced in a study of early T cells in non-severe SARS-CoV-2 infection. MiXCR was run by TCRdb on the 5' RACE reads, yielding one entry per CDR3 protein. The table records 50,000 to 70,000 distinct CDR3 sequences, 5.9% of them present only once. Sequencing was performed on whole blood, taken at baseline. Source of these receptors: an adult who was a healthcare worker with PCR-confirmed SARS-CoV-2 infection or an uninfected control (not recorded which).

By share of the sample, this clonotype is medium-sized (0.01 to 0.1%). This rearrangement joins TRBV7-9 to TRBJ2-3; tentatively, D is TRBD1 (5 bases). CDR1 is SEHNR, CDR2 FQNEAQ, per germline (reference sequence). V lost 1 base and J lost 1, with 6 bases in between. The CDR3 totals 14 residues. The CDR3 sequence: CASSLEQGTDTQYF. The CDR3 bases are TGTGCCAGCAGCTTAGAACAGGGCACAGATACGCAGTATTTT.

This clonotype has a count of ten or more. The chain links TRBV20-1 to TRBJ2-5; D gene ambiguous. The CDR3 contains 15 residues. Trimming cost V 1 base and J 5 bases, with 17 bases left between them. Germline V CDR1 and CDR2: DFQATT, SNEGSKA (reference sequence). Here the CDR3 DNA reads TGCAGTGCTAGAGGTCTGGGAACCGACTCGGAGACCCAGTACTTC. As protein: CSARGLGTDSETQYF.

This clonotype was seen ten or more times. The CDR3 nucleotides read TGTGCCAGCAGTGCGGTAGGGTCAGATACGCAGTATTTT. This encodes CASSAVGSDTQYF. The rearrangement joins TRBV7-9 to TRBJ2-3; D is ambiguous. Trimming pared 6 bases from V and 4 bases from J, leaving 11 bases between. CDR3 length: 13 residues. CDR1 is SEHNR and CDR2 is FQNEAQ in the germline V gene (reference sequence).

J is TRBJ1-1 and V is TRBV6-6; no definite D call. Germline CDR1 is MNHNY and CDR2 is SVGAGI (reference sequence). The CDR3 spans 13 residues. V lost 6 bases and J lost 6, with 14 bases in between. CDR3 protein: CASRDRADAEAFF. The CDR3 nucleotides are TGTGCCAGCAGGGACCGGGCTGACGCTGAAGCTTTCTTT.

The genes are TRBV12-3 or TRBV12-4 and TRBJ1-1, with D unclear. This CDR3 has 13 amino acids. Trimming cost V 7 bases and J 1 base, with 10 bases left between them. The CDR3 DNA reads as TGTGCCAGCATGGTGGAAAGGAACACTGAAGCTTTCTTT. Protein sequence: CASMVERNTEAFF.

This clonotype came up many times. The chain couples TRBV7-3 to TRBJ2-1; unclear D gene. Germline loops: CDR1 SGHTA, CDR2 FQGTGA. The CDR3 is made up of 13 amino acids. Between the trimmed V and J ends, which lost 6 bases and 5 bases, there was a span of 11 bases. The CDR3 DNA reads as TGTGCCAGCAGTCCAACCGGCGACAATGAGCAGTTCTTC. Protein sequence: CASSPTGDNEQFF.